The rows below give T cell receptor beta chains drawn from one sample of a study of cytomegalovirus exposure and HLA in healthy donors. TCRdb's copy holds only in-frame clones and misses some; the assay was immunoSEQ multiplex PCR. The sample includes some 150,000 clones, 70% to 80% of them seen just once. The sequenced sample was PBMCs. The receptors shown here come from a man between 25 and 39 years old in good health and CMV-seropositive. CDR3s include the opening cysteine and the closing phenylalanine or tryptophan. Fields, in order: V gene, D gene, CDR3 length, clone size, J gene, CDR3 DNA, CDR3 protein. D genes are given only for firm matches. For some rows the clone size is stated as once, few or many, or as a class when expanded; others skip it.

TRBV5-1,.,13,.,TRBJ2-3,TGCGCCAGCAGCTTGGTGCCTACCGGGGCGCAGTATTTT,CASSLVPTGAQYF
TRBV19,TRBD1,16,.,TRBJ1-4,TGTGCCAGCCAATACCGGACAGGAACAACTAATGAAAAACTGTTTTTT,CASQYRTGTTNEKLFF
TRBV12-5,.,15,few,TRBJ2-7,TGTGCTAGTGGTTTGACCGCCGACTTAAACTACGAGCAGTACTTC,CASGLTADLNYEQYF
TRBV7-2,TRBD2,13,.,TRBJ2-7,TGTGCCAGCAGCCTGACTAGCGTGGGGGAGCAGTACTTC,CASSLTSVGEQYF
TRBV27,TRBD1,15,.,TRBJ2-7,TGTGCCAGCAGTTCATACCTAGGGACAGGGGGCGAGCAGTACTTC,CASSSYLGTGGEQYF
TRBV13,TRBD2,17,.,TRBJ2-3,TGTGCCAGCAGCTTAAGGGGCGGGGGGGCCGGAGTAGATACGCAGTATTTT,CASSLRGGGAGVDTQYF
TRBV6-1,.,16,few,TRBJ1-3,TGTGCCAGCAGTGAAGCCGTCACAAGCTCTGGAAACACCATATATTTT,CASSEAVTSSGNTIYF
TRBV11-2,TRBD2,17,.,TRBJ2-5,TGTGCCAGCAGCTTGACTAGCGGGGGGGCCGTCGATGAGACCCAGTACTTC,CASSLTSGGAVDETQYF
TRBV19,.,16,.,TRBJ1-2,TGTGCCAGTAGTACGAGGCCAGGGCCCCCTAACTATGGCTACACCTTC,CASSTRPGPPNYGYTF
TRBV28,TRBD1,14,.,TRBJ1-4,TGTGCCAGCAGGGGACAGGGTCCCAATGAAAAACTGTTTTTT,CASRGQGPNEKLFF
TRBV5-4,TRBD2,17,.,TRBJ2-2,TGTGCCAGCAGGCCGGGACTAGCGGGGGGGAACACCGGGGAGCTGTTTTTT,CASRPGLAGGNTGELFF
TRBV28,.,13,.,TRBJ2-7,TGTGCCAGCTCCCCCGCAGGGCCGGGCGAGCAGTACTTC,CASSPAGPGEQYF
TRBV2,TRBD1,14,.,TRBJ2-7,TGTGCCAGCGGAAACAGGGGGAGCTCCTACGAGCAGTACTTC,CASGNRGSSYEQYF
TRBV7-9,.,14,.,TRBJ1-2,TGTGCCAGCAGCTTAGGAGTCGGTGACTATGGCTACACCTTC,CASSLGVGDYGYTF
TRBV28,TRBD2,16,few,TRBJ2-2,TGTGCCAGCAGTACCTCGACTAGCGGGGGGACCGGGGAGCTGTTTTTT,CASSTSTSGGTGELFF
TRBV28,.,15,.,TRBJ2-7,TGTGCCAGCAGAACGAACCTCGGGCAGGGTGGCGAGCAGTACTTC,CASRTNLGQGGEQYF
TRBV5-1,TRBD2,14,few,TRBJ2-7,TGCGCCAGCAGTATAGCGGGGCCCTTGGGAGAGCAGTACTTC,CASSIAGPLGEQYF
TRBV27,.,14,.,TRBJ2-2,TGTGCCAGCAGTATGAGTCGGGACACCGGGGAGCTGTTTTTT,CASSMSRDTGELFF
TRBV7-2,.,14,.,TRBJ2-5,TGTGCCAGCAGCTTAGAGGGGAGGTACGAGACCCAGTACTTC,CASSLEGRYETQYF
TRBV6-5,TRBD1,13,.,TRBJ2-1,TGTGCCAGCAGTTTCGACAGGGGGCATGAGCAGTTCTTC,CASSFDRGHEQFF
TRBV10-3,.,14,few,TRBJ1-1,TGTGCCATCAGTGAGTCGCCCGGGAACACTGAAGCTTTCTTT,CAISESPGNTEAFF
TRBV7-9,.,14,few,TRBJ1-1,TGTGCCAGCAGTCCTCCTAACCCGAGAACTGAAGCTTTCTTT,CASSPPNPRTEAFF
TRBV13,TRBD2,14,.,TRBJ2-7,TGTGCCAGCAGCCCACGGCTAGCGGCATCGGAGCAGTACTTC,CASSPRLAASEQYF
TRBV7-2,.,13,.,TRBJ1-2,TGTGCCAGCAACCTCGGGAATACCTATGGCTACACCTTC,CASNLGNTYGYTF